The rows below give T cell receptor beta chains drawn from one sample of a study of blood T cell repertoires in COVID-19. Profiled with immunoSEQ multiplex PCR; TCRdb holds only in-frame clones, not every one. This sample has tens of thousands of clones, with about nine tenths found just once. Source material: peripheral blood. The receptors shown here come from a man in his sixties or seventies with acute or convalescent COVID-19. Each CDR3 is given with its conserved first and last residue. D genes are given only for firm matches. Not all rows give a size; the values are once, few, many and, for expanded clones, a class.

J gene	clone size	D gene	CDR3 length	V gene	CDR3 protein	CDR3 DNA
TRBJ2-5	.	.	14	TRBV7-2	CASSPRQAKETQYF	TGTGCCAGCAGCCCACGACAGGCGAAGGAGACCCAGTACTTC
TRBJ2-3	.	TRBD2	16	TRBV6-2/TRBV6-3	CASSYSAGAPTDTQYF	TGTGCCAGCAGTTACTCAGCGGGGGCCCCCACAGATACGCAGTATTTT
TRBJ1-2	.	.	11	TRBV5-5	CASSFGDGYTF	TGTGCCAGCAGCTTTGGAGATGGCTACACCTTC
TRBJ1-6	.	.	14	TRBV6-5	CATAESSYNSPLHF	TGTGCCACCGCCGAGAGCTCCTATAATTCACCCCTCCACTTT
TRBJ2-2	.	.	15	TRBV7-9	CASSPVGISTGELFF	TGTGCCAGCAGCCCGGTCGGGATCTCCACCGGGGAGCTGTTTTTT
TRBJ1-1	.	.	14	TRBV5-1	CASSFAGKEAEAFF	TGCGCCAGCAGCTTTGCCGGTAAGGAGGCTGAAGCTTTCTTT
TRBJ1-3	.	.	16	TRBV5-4	CASSYGDTTSGNTIYF	TGTGCCAGCAGCTATGGGGACACCACATCTGGAAACACCATATATTTT
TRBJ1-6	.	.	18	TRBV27	CASSLGQQGAAYNSPLHF	TGTGCCAGCAGTTTGGGCCAACAGGGCGCAGCCTATAATTCACCCCTCCACTTT
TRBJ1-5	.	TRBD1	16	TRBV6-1	CASSERGQGSDQPQHF	TGTGCCAGCAGTGAAAGGGGACAGGGGTCTGACCAGCCCCAGCATTTT
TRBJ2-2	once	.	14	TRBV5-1	CASSAGLEGGELFF	TGCGCCAGCAGCGCGGGACTCGAGGGCGGGGAGCTGTTTTTT
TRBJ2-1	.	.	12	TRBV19	CATDFGYNEQFF	TGTGCCACCGACTTTGGGTACAATGAGCAGTTCTTC
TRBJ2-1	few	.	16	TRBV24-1	CATSGLRGGSYNEQFF	TGTGCCACCAGTGGACTAAGGGGAGGCTCCTACAATGAGCAGTTCTTC
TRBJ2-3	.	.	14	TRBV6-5	CASSPGGLTDTQYF	TGTGCCAGCAGCCCAGGAGGGCTCACAGATACGCAGTATTTT
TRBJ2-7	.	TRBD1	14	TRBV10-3	CAISGRTGDYEQYF	TGTGCCATCAGTGGACGGACAGGAGACTACGAGCAGTACTTC
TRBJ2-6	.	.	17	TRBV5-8	CASSPSSGFTGANVLTF	TGTGCCAGCAGCCCGTCCTCAGGTTTCACTGGGGCCAACGTCCTGACTTTC
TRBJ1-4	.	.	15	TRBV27	CASRVRSATNEKLFF	TGTGCCAGCCGAGTTCGGTCTGCAACTAATGAAAAACTGTTTTTT
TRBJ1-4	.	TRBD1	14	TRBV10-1	CASSTRQGREKLFF	TGCGCCAGCAGTACCCGACAGGGGCGTGAAAAACTGTTTTTT
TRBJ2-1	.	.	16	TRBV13	CASSFLGATLLAEQFF	TGTGCCAGCAGCTTCCTGGGGGCCACCCTCCTCGCGGAGCAGTTCTTC
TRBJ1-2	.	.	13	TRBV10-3	CAISGTSNYGYTF	TGTGCCATCAGCGGGACATCGAACTATGGCTACACCTTC
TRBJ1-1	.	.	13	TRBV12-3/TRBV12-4	CASSTRRDTEAFF	TGTGCCAGCAGTACGAGGAGGGACACTGAAGCTTTCTTT
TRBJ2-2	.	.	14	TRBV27	CASIRAGWTGELFF	TGTGCCAGCATCAGGGCAGGGTGGACCGGGGAGCTGTTTTTT
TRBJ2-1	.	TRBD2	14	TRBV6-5	CASNSGGAYNEQFF	TGTGCCAGCAATAGCGGGGGCGCCTACAATGAGCAGTTCTTC
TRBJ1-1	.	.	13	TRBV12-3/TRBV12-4	CASSLGGGSEAFF	TGTGCCAGCAGTTTAGGGGGGGGTTCTGAAGCTTTCTTT
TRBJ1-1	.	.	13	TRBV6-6	CASSYGEATEAFF	TGTGCCAGCAGTTACGGTGAGGCCACTGAAGCTTTCTTT
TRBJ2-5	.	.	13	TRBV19	CASSIGPWETQYF	TGTGCCAGTAGTATTGGCCCGTGGGAGACCCAGTACTTC
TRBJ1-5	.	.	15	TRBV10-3	CAIGGGAGGNQPQHF	TGTGCCATCGGCGGGGGCGCCGGGGGCAATCAGCCCCAGCATTTT
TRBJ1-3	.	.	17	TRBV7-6	CASSRLGPGSSGNTIYF	TGTGCCAGCAGCCGTCTGGGTCCGGGGAGCTCTGGAAACACCATATATTTT
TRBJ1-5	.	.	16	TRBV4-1	CASSQGWGPGRQPQHF	TGCGCCAGCAGCCAAGGCTGGGGCCCCGGACGGCAGCCCCAGCATTTT
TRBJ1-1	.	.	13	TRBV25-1	CASSGTWNTEAFF	TGTGCCAGCAGTGGGACATGGAACACTGAAGCTTTCTTT
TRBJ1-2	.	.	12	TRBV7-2	CASSLANQGYTF	TGTGCCAGCAGCTTAGCGAATCAGGGCTACACCTTC
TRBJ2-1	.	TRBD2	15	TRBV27	CASSLSGSLYNEQFF	TGTGCCAGCAGTCTAAGCGGGAGTCTCTACAATGAGCAGTTCTTC
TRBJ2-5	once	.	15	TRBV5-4	CASSPPARGQETQYF	TGTGCCAGCAGCCCCCCGGCGCGGGGACAAGAGACCCAGTACTTC
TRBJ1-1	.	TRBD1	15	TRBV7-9	CASSRLRGQDTEAFF	TGTGCCAGCAGTCGACTTAGGGGGCAGGACACTGAAGCTTTCTTT
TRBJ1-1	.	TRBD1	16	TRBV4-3	CASSQGRDRLNTEAFF	TGCGCCAGCAGCCAAGGAAGGGACAGATTGAACACTGAAGCTTTCTTT
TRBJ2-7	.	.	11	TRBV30	CAWSNAAEQYF	TGTGCCTGGAGTAACGCGGCCGAGCAGTACTTC
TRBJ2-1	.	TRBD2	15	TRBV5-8	CASSQGLANYNEQFF	TGTGCCAGCAGCCAAGGACTAGCGAACTACAATGAGCAGTTCTTC